This T cell receptor beta chain was sequenced for a study of T cell responses to AZD1222 COVID-19 vaccine. V was pared by 4 bases and J by 0 bases, with 14 bases between. This CDR3 is built from 15 residues. The germline V gene encodes CDR1 SGHDT and CDR2 YYEEEE. TCRdb's copy holds only in-frame clones and misses some; the assay was immunoSEQ multiplex PCR. The sample lists about 150,000 clones, about nine tenths seen once, with about 4% in the top ten. Sample: peripheral blood, taken 28 days after the second AZD1222 dose. The V gene is TRBV5-6, the J gene TRBJ2-7; D remains unclear. The receptor comes from an adult who received the AZD1222 COVID-19 vaccine. DNA for the CDR3: TGTGCCAGCAGCGGTCTAGGGTTTGGCTCCTACGAGCAGTACTTC. This codes for CASSGLGFGSYEQYF.